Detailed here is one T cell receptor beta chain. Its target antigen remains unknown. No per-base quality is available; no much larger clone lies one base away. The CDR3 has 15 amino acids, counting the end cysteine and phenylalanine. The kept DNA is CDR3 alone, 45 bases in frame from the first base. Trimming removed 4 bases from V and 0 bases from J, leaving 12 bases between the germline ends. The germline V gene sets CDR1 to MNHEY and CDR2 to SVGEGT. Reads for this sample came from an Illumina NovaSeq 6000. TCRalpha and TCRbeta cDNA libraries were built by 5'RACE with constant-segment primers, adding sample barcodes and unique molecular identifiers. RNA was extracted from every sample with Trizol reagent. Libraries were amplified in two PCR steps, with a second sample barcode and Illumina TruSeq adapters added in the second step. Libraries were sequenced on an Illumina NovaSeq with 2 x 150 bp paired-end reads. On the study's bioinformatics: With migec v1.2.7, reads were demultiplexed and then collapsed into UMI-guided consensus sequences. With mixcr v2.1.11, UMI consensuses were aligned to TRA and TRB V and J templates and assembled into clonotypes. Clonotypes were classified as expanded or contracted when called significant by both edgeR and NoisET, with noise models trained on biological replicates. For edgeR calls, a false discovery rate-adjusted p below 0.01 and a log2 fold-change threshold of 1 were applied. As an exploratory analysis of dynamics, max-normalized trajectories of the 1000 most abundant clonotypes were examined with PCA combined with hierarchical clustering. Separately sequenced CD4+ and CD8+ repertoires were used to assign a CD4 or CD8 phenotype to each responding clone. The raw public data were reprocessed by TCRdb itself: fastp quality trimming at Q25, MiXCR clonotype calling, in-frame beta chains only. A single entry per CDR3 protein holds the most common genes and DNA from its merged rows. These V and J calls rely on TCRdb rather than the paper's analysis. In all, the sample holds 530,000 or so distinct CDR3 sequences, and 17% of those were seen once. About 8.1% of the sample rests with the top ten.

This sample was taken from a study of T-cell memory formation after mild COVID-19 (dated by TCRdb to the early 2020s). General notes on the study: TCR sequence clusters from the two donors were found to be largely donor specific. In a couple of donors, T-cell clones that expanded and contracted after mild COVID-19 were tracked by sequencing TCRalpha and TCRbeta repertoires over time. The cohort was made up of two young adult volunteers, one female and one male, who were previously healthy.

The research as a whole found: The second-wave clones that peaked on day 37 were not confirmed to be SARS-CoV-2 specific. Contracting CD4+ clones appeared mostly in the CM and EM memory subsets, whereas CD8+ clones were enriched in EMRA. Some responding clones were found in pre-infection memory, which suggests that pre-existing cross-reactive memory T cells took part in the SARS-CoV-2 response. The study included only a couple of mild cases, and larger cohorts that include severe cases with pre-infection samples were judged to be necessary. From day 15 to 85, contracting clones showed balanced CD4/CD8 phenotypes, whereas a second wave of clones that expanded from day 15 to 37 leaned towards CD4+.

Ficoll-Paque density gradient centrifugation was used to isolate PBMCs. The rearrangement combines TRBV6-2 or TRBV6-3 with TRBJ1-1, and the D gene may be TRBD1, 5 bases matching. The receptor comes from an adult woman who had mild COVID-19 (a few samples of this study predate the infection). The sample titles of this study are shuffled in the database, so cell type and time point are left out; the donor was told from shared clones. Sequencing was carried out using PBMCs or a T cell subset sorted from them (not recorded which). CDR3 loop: CASSSGPIMNTEAFF. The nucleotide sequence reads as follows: TGTGCCAGCAGTTCGGGACCCATTATGAACACTGAAGCTTTCTTT.